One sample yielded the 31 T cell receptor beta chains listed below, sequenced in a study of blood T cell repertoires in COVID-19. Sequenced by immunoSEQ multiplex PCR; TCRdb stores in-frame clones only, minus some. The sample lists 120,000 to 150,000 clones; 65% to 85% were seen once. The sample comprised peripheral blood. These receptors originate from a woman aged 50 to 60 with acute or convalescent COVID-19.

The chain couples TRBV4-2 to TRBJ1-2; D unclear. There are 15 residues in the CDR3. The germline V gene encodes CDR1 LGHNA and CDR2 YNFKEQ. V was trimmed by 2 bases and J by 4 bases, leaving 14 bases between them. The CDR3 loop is CASSQQIDLSYGYTF. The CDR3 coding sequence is TGTGCCAGCAGCCAACAGATTGACTTATCCTATGGCTACACCTTC.

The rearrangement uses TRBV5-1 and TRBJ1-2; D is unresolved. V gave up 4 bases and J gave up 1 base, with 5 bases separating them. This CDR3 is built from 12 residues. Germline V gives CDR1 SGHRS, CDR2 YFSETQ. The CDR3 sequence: CASSIDNYGYTF. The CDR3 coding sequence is TGCGCCAGCAGCATAGATAACTATGGCTACACCTTC. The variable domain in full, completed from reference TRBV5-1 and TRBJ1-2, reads KAGVTQTPRYLIKTRGQQVTLSCSPISGHRSVSWYQQTPGQGLQFLFEYFSETQRNKGNFPGRFSGRQFSNSRSEMNVSTLELGDSALYLCASSIDNYGYTFGSGTRLTVV.

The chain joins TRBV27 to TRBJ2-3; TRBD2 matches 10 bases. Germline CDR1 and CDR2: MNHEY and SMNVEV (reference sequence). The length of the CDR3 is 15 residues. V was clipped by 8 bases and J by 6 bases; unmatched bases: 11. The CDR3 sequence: CASVPQPSGGDTQYF. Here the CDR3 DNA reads TGTGCCAGCGTTCCCCAACCTAGCGGGGGCGATACGCAGTATTTT.

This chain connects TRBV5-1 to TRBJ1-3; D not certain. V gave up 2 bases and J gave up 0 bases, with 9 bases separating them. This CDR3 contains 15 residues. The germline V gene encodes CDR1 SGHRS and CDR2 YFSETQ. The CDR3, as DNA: TGCGCCAGCAGCTTAAGCCATAACTCTGGAAACACCATATATTTT. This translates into CASSLSHNSGNTIYF.

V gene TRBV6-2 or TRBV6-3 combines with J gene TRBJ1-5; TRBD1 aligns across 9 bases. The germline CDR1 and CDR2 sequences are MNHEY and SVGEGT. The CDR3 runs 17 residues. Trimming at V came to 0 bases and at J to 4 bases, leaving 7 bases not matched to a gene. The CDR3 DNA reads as TGTGCCAGCAGTTACTCAACCCCTGACAGGGGGAATCAGCCCCAGCATTTT. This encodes CASSYSTPDRGNQPQHF.

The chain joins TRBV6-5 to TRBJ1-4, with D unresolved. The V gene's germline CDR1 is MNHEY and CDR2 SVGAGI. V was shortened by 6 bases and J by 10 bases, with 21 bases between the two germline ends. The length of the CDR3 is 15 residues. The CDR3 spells CASRASEVLPGKLFF. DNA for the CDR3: TGTGCCAGCAGAGCCTCTGAGGTCTTACCGGGAAAACTGTTTTTT.

CDR3 bases: TGTGCCAGCAGCCAAGCTGTCGGTGAAGCTTTCTTT. It specifies CASSQAVGEAFF. This rearrangement joins TRBV4-2 to TRBJ1-1; D is uncertain. The V gene's germline CDR1 is LGHNA and CDR2 YNFKEQ. V was shortened by 1 base and J by 7 bases, with 7 bases between the two germline ends. The CDR3 is 12 residues long.

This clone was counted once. DNA for the CDR3: TGTGCCATCAGCACCGAAGACAGGGGGCAGCATGGCTACACCTTC. Its translation: CAISTEDRGQHGYTF. The V and J genes are TRBV10-3 and TRBJ1-2; TRBD1 matches at 10 bases. This CDR3 contains 15 residues. Germline loops: CDR1 ENHRY, CDR2 SYGVKD. J was trimmed by 6 bases and V by 6 bases; bases with no gene match: 10.

CDR3 residues: CASSKAGAETQYF. CDR3 DNA sequence: TGTGCCAGCAGCAAAGCGGGGGCAGAGACCCAGTACTTC. The gene calls are TRBV12-3 or TRBV12-4 and TRBJ2-5, with 8 bases identical to TRBD2. The CDR3 length is 13 residues. Germline trimming cut 6 bases from V and 4 bases from J; bases unmatched to any gene: 4.

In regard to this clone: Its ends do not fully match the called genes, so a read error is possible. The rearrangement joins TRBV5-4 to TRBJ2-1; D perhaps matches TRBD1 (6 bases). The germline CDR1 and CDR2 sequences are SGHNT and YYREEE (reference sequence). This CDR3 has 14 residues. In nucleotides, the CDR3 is TGTGCCAGCACCTTGGGTGGGACAAGTAATGAGCAGTTCTTC. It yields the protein CASTLGGTSNEQFF.

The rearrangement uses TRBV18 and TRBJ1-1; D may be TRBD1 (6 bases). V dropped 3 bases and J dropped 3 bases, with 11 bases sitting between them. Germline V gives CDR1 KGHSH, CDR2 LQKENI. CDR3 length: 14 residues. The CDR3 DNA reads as TGTGCCAGCTCACCGGGACACATGGACACTGAAGCTTTCTTT. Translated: CASSPGHMDTEAFF.

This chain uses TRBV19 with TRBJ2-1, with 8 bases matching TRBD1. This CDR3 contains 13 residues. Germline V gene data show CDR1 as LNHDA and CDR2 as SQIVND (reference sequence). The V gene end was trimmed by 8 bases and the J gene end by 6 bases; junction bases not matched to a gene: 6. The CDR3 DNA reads TGTGCCAGTTCCACGACAGGGGCCAATGAGCAGTTCTTC. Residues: CASSTTGANEQFF.

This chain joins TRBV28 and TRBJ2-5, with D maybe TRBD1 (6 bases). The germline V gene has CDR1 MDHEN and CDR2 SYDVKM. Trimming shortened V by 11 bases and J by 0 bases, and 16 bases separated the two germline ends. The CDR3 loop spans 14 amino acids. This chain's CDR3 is CAVRDRYDQETQYF. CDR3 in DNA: TGTGCCGTGCGAGACAGGTACGACCAAGAGACCCAGTACTTC.

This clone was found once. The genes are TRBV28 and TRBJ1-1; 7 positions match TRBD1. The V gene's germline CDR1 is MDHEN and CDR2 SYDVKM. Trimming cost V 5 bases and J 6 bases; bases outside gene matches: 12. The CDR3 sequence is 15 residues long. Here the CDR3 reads CASSPHSQGVSEAFF. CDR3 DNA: TGTGCCAGCAGTCCTCATTCTCAGGGGGTCTCTGAAGCTTTCTTT.

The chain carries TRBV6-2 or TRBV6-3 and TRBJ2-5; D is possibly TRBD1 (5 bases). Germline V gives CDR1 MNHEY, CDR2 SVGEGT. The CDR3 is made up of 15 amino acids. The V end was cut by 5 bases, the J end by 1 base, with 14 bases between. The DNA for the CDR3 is TGTGCCAGCAGTCCGACTTGGGGCGGCCAAGAGACCCAGTACTTC. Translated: CASSPTWGGQETQYF.

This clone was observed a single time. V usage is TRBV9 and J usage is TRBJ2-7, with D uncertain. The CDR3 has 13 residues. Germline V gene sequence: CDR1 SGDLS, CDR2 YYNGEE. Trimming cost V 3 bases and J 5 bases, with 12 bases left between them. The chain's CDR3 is CASSGNVANEQYF. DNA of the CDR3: TGTGCCAGCAGCGGCAACGTGGCCAACGAGCAGTACTTC.

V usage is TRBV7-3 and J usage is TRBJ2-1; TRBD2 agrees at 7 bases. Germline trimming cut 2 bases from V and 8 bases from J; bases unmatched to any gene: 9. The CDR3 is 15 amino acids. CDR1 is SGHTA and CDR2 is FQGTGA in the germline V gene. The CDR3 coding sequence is TGTGCCAGCAGCTTATCAGGCGGGGGAACCGATGAGCAGTTCTTC. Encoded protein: CASSLSGGGTDEQFF.

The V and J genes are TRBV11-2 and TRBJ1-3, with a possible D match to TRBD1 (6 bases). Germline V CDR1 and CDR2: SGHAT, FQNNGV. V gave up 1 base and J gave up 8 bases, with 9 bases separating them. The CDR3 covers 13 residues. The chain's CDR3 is CASSLGPGDTIYF. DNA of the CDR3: TGTGCCAGCAGCTTAGGCCCAGGGGACACCATATATTTT.

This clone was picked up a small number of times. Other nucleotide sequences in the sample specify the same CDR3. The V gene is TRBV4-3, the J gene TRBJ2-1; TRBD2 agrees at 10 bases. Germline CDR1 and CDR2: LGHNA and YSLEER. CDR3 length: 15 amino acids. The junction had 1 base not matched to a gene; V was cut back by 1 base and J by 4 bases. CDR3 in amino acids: CASSQGTSGYNEQFF. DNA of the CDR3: TGCGCCAGCAGCCAAGGGACTAGCGGTTACAATGAGCAGTTCTTC.

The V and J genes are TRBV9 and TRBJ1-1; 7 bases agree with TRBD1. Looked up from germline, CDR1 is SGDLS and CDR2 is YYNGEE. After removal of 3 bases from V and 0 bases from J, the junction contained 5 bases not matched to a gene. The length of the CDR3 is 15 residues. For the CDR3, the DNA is TGTGCCAGCAGCGGCCAGGGACAGATGAACACTGAAGCTTTCTTT. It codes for CASSGQGQMNTEAFF.

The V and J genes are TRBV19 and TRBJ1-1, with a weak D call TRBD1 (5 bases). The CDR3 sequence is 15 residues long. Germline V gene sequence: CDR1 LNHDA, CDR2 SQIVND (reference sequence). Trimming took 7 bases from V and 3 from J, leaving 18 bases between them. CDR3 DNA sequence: TGTGCCAGTAAGTCGCGGGGGTTGAGGGACACTGAAGCTTTCTTT. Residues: CASKSRGLRDTEAFF.

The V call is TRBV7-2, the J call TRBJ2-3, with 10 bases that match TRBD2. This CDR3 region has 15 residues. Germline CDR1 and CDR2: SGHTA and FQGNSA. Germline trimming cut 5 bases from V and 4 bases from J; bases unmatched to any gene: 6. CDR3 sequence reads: CASSERGGMSDTQYF. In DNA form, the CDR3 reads TGTGCCAGCAGCGAGCGGGGGGGCATGTCAGATACGCAGTATTTT.

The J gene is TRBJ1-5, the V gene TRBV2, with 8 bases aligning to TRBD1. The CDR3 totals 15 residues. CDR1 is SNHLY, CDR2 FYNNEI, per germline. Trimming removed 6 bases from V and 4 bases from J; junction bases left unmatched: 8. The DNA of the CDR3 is TGTGCCAGCAGCGGACAGGGAGCTACTAATCAGCCCCAGCATTTT. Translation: CASSGQGATNQPQHF. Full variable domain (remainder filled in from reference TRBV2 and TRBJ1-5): EPEVTQTPSHQVTQMGQEVILRCVPISNHLYFYWYRQILGQKVEFLVSFYNNEISEKSEIFDDQFSVERPDGSNFTLKIRSTKLEDSAMYFCASSGQGATNQPQHFGDGTRLSIL.

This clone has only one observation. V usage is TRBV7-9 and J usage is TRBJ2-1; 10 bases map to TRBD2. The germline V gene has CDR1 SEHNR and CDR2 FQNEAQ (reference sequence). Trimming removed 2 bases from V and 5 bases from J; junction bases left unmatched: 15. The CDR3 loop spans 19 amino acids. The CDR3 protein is CASSLFYGIAGGADNEQFF. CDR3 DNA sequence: TGTGCCAGCAGCTTATTTTATGGAATAGCGGGGGGCGCCGACAATGAGCAGTTCTTC.

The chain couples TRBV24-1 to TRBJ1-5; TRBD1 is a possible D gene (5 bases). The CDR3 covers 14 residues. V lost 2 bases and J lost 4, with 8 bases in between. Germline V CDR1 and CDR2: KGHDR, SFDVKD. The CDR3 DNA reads TGTGCCACCAGTGATTACGGGGGGAATCAGCCCCAGCATTTT. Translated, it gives CATSDYGGNQPQHF.

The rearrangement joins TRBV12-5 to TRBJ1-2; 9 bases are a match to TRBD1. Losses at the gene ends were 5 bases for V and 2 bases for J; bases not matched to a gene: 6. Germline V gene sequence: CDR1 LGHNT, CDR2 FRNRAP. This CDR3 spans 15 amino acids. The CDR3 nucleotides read TGTGCTAGTGGTCCGTCCGGGACAGGGAACTATGGCTACACCTTC. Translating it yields CASGPSGTGNYGYTF.

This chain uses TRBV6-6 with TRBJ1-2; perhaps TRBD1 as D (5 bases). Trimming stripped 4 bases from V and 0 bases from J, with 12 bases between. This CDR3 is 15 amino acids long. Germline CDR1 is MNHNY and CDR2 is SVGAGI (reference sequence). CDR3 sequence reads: CASSSGTWPNYGYTF. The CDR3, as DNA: TGTGCCAGCAGTTCCGGGACTTGGCCTAACTATGGCTACACCTTC.

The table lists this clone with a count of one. CDR3 amino acids: CASNPVGGTAFF. The CDR3 nucleotides are TGTGCCAGCAACCCGGTGGGAGGGACGGCTTTCTTT. The rearrangement uses TRBV6-2 or TRBV6-3 and TRBJ1-1, with a possible D match to TRBD1 (5 bases). This CDR3 has 12 residues. From germline, CDR1 is MNHEY and CDR2 SVGEGT. Trimming pared 7 bases from V and 11 bases from J, leaving 17 bases between.

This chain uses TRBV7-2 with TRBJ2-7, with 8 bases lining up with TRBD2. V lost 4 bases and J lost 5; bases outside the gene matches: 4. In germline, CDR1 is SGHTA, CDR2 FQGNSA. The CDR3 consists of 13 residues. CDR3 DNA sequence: TGTGCCAGCAGCTCGAAAGCGGGGGACGAGCAGTACTTC. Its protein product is CASSSKAGDEQYF.

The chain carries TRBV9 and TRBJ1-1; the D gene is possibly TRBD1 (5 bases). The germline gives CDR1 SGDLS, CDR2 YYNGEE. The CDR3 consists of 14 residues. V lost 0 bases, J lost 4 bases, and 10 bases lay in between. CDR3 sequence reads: CASSVGDRGTEAFF. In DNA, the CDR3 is TGTGCCAGCAGCGTAGGGGATAGGGGCACTGAAGCTTTCTTT.

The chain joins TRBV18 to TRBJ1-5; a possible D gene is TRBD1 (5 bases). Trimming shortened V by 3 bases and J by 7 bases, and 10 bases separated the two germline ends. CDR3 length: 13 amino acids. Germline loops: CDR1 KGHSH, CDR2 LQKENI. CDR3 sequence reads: CASSPLQDQPQHF. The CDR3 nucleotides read TGTGCCAGCTCACCGTTACAGGACCAGCCCCAGCATTTT.